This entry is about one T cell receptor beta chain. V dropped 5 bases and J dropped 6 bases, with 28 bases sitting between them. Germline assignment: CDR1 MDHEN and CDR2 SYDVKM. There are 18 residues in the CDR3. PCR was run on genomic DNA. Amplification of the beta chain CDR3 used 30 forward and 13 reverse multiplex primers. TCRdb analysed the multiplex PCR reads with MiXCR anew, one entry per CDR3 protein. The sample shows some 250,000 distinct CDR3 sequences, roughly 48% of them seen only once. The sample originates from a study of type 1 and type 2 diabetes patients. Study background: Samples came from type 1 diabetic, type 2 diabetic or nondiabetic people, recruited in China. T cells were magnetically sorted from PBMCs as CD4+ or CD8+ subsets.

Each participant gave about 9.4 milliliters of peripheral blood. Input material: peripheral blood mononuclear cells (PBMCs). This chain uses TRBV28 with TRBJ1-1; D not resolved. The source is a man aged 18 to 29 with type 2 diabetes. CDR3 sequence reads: CASSPPPQEGREGAEAFF. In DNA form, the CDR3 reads TGTGCCAGCAGTCCGCCGCCCCAAGAAGGGAGGGAAGGCGCTGAAGCTTTCTTT.